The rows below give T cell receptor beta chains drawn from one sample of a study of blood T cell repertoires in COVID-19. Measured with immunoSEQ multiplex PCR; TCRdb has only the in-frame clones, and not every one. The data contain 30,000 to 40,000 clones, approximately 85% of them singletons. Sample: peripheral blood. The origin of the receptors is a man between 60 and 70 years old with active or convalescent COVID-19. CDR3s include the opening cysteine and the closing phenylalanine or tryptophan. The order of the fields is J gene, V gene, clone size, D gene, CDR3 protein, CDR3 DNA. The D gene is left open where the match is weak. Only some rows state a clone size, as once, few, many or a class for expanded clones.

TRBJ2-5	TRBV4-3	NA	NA	CASSQDRRETQYF	TGCGCCAGCAGCCAAGATAGGAGGGAGACCCAGTACTTC
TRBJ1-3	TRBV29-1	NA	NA	CSVESTGNTIYF	TGCAGCGTTGAATCCACTGGAAACACCATATATTTT
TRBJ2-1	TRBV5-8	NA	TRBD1	CASSLYRGYNEQFF	TGTGCCAGCAGCTTGTACAGGGGCTACAATGAGCAGTTCTTC
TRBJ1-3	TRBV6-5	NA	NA	CASRIYGGSGNTIYF	TGTGCCAGCAGAATATACGGGGGCTCTGGAAACACCATATATTTT
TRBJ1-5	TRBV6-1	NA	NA	CASSEAGMRGQPQHF	TGTGCCAGCAGTGAGGCGGGGATGAGGGGTCAGCCCCAGCATTTT
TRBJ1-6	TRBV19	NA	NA	CASSEQGTSYNSPLHF	TGTGCCAGTTCCGAGCAGGGGACCTCCTATAATTCACCCCTCCACTTT
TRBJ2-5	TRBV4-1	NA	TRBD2	CASSRGSGGLGGQETQYF	TGCGCCAGCAGCCGGGGTAGCGGGGGCCTCGGGGGACAAGAGACCCAGTACTTC
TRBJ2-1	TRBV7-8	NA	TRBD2	CASTPGGGSGGYNEQFF	TGTGCCAGCACCCCAGGGGGGGGTAGCGGGGGTTACAATGAGCAGTTCTTC
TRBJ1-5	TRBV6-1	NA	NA	CASTPGGNQPQHF	TGTGCCAGCACGCCAGGGGGCAATCAGCCCCAGCATTTT
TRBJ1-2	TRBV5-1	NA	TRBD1	CASSGTTGGASRGYTF	TGCGCCAGCAGTGGGACTACAGGGGGCGCATCTAGAGGCTACACCTTC
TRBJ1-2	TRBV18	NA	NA	CASSPREFNYGYTF	TGTGCCAGCTCACCACGGGAGTTTAACTATGGCTACACCTTC
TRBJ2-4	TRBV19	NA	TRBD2	CASSIDQLGRVQYF	TGTGCCAGTAGTATAGATCAGTTAGGGAGGGTTCAGTACTTC
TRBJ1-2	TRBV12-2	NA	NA	CASRLTPRGYGYTF	TGTGCAAGTCGCTTAACCCCCCGGGGTTATGGCTACACCTTC
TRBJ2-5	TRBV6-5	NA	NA	CATLMLGLETQYF	TGTGCCACCCTGATGTTGGGGCTGGAGACCCAGTACTTC
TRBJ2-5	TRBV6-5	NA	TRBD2	CASSNIGGFQETQYF	TGTGCCAGCAGTAACATCGGGGGGTTCCAAGAGACCCAGTACTTC
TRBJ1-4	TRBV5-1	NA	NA	CASSLGGTNEKLFF	TGCGCCAGCAGCTTGGGAGGCACTAATGAAAAACTGTTTTTT
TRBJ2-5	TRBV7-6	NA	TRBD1	CASSSSGTGLQETQYF	TGTGCCAGCAGCTCATCCGGGACAGGGCTACAAGAGACCCAGTACTTC
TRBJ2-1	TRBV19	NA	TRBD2	CASSTTSGPYNEQFF	TGTGCCAGTAGTACTACTAGCGGCCCCTACAATGAGCAGTTCTTC
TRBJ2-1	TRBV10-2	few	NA	CASSQQGDEQFF	TGCGCCAGCAGTCAACAGGGCGATGAGCAGTTCTTC
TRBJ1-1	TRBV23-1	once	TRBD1	CASIKETGTSQTEAFF	TGCGCCAGCATAAAGGAGACAGGGACCTCTCAGACTGAAGCTTTCTTT
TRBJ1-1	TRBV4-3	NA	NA	CASSPSLMNTEAFF	TGCGCCAGCAGCCCATCCCTAATGAACACTGAAGCTTTCTTT
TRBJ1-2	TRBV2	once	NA	CASLGEGAGGYTF	TGTGCCAGCTTGGGGGAAGGAGCGGGTGGCTACACCTTC
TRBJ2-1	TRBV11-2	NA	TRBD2	CASSLGLADYNEQFF	TGTGCCAGCAGCTTAGGACTAGCGGACTACAATGAGCAGTTCTTC
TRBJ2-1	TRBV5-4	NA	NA	CASSLGGRSLNEQFF	TGTGCCAGCAGCTTAGGCGGGCGTAGTCTCAATGAGCAGTTCTTC
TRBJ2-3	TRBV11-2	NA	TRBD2	CASSLDLSGRAPDTQYF	TGTGCCAGCAGCTTAGATTTGAGCGGGAGGGCCCCAGATACGCAGTATTTT
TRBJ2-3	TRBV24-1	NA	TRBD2	CATRTSGEDTQYF	TGTGCCACCAGGACTAGCGGGGAGGATACGCAGTATTTT
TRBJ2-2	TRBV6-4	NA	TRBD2	CASSLSFSGPNTGELFF	TGTGCCAGCAGCTTAAGTTTTAGCGGGCCGAACACCGGGGAGCTGTTTTTT
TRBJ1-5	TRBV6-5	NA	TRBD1	CASSVTGDGNQPQHF	TGTGCCAGCAGCGTGACAGGGGATGGCAATCAGCCCCAGCATTTT
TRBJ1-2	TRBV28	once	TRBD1	CASSPLGQGSRGYTF	TGTGCCAGCAGTCCCTTGGGACAGGGCTCGCGGGGCTACACCTTC
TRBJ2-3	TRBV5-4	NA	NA	CASTPVGGGLTDTQYF	TGTGCCAGCACCCCTGTGGGAGGGGGGCTCACAGATACGCAGTATTTT
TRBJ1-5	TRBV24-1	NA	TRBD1	CATSDPNSGGRNQPQHF	TGTGCCACCAGTGACCCAAATTCAGGGGGAAGGAATCAGCCCCAGCATTTT
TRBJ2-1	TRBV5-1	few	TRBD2	CASSPLAGASYNEQFF	TGCGCCAGCAGCCCCTTAGCGGGGGCCTCTTACAATGAGCAGTTCTTC
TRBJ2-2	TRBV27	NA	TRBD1	CASSRQGVWTGELFF	TGTGCCAGCAGTCGACAGGGCGTATGGACCGGGGAGCTGTTTTTT
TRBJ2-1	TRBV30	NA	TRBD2	CAWTSSGSPYEQFF	TGTGCCTGGACCTCTAGCGGGAGTCCCTATGAGCAGTTCTTC
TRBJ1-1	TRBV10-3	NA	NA	CAIERGGTNTEAFF	TGTGCCATAGAGAGGGGGGGGACGAACACTGAAGCTTTCTTT
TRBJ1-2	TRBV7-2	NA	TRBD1	CASSSTRQGGSYGYTF	TGTGCCAGCAGCTCGACGAGACAGGGAGGCAGCTATGGCTACACCTTC
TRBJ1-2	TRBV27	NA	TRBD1	CASAASGGASHYGYTF	TGTGCCAGCGCCGCCTCAGGGGGCGCCTCTCACTATGGCTACACCTTC
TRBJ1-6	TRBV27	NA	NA	CASSRIAGSLNSPLHF	TGTGCCAGCAGCAGGATTGCCGGGAGCCTTAATTCACCCCTCCACTTT
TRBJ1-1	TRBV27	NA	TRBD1	CASSFRGQATEAFF	TGTGCCAGCAGTTTTAGGGGACAGGCCACTGAAGCTTTCTTT
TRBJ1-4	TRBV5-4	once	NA	CATNGRPGEKLFF	TGTGCCACCAACGGGCGTCCGGGGGAAAAACTGTTTTTT
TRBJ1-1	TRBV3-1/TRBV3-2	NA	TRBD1	CASSQTRQGRRTEAFF	TGTGCCAGCAGCCAGACTAGACAGGGGAGGAGGACTGAAGCTTTCTTT
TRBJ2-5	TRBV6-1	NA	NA	CASSEVVRVKETQYF	TGTGCCAGCAGTGAAGTGGTCAGGGTAAAAGAGACCCAGTACTTC
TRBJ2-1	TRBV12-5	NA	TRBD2	CASRGSLFPSGRVNEQFF	TGTGCTAGTAGGGGGAGTCTTTTCCCTAGCGGGAGAGTCAATGAGCAGTTCTTC
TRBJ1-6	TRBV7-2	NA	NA	CASSFMTGGRSPLHF	TGTGCCAGCAGCTTTATGACAGGCGGACGGTCACCCCTCCACTTT
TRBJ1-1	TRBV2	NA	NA	CASSVSTEAFF	TGTGCCAGCAGTGTGAGCACTGAAGCTTTCTTT